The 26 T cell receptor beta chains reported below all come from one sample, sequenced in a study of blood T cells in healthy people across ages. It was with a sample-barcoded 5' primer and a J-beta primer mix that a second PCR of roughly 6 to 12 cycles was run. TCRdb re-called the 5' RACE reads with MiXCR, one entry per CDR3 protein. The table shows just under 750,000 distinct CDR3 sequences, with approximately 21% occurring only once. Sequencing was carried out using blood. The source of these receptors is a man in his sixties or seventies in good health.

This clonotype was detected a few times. The CDR3 here is CASSSKQGYQETQYF. In nucleotides, the CDR3 is TGTGCCAGCAGTTCGAAGCAGGGGTACCAAGAGACCCAGTACTTC. The J gene is TRBJ2-5, the V gene TRBV27, with D perhaps TRBD1 (6 bases). CDR3 length: 15 amino acids. The V end lost 4 bases, the J end lost 0 bases, and 12 bases lay between the germline ends. Germline values: CDR1 MNHEY, CDR2 SMNVEV (reference sequence).

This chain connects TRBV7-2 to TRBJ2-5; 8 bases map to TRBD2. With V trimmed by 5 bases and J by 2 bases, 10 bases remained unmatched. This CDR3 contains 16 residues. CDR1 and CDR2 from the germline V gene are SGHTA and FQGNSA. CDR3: CASSVGASGRQETQYF. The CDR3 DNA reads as TGTGCCAGCAGCGTCGGGGCTAGCGGGCGGCAAGAGACCCAGTACTTC.

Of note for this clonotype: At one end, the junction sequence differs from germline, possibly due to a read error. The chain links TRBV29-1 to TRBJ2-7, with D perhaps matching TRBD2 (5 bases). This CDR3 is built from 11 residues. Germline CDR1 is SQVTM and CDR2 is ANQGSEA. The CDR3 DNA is TGCAACGTTGTTCGGGAATACGAGCAGTACTTC. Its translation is CNVVREYEQYF.

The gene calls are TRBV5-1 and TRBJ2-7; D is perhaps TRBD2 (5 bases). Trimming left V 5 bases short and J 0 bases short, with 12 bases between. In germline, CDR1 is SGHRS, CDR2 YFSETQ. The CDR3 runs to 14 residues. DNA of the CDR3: TGCGCCAGCAGTTACCGGGGTAACTCCTACGAGCAGTACTTC. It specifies CASSYRGNSYEQYF.

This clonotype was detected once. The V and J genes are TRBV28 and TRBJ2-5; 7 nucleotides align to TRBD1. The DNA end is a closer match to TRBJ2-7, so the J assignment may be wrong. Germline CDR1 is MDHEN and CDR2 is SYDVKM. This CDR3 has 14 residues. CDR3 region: CASTPGTEVHEQYF. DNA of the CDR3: TGTGCCAGCACCCCCGGGACAGAGGTCCACGAGCAGTACTTC.

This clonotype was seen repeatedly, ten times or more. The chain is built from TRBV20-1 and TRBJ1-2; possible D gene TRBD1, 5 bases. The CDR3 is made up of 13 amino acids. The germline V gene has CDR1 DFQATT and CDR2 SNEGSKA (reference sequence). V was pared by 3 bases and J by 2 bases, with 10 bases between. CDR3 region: CSASHAGNYGYTF. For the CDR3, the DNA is TGCAGTGCTAGCCATGCAGGGAACTATGGCTACACCTTC.

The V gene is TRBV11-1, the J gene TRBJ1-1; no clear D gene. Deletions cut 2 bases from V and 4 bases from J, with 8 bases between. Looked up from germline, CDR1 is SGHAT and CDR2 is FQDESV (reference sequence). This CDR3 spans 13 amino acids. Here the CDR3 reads CASSLKVFTEAFF. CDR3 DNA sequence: TGTGCCAGCAGCTTAAAGGTTTTCACTGAAGCTTTCTTT. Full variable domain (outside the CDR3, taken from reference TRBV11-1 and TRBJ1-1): EAEVAQSPRYKITEKSQAVAFWCDPISGHATLYWYRQILGQGPELLVQFQDESVVDDSQLPKDRFSAERLKGVDSTLKIQPAELGDSAMYLCASSLKVFTEAFFGQGTRLTVV.

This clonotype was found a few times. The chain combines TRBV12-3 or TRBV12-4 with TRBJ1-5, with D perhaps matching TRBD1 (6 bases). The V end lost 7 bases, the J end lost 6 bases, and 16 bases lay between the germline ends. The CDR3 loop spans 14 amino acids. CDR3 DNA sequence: TGTGCCAGCACTCCGGGGGCGGGGGTTCAGCCCCAGCATTTT. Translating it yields CASTPGAGVQPQHF.

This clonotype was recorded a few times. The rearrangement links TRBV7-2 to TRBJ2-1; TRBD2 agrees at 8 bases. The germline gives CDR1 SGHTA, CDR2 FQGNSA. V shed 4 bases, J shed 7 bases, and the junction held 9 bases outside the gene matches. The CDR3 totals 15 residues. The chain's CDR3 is CASSSPGVAGNEQFF. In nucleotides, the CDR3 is TGTGCCAGCAGCTCTCCTGGGGTAGCGGGAAATGAGCAGTTCTTC.

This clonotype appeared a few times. In nucleotides, the CDR3 is TGTGCCAGCAGCCAGCGTCACCACCCCGGCGATGAGCAGTTCTTC. Its protein is CASSQRHHPGDEQFF. The chain links TRBV14 to TRBJ2-1; no definite D call. Germline-derived CDR1 and CDR2 are SGHDN and FVKESK. V was clipped by 3 bases and J by 8 bases, with 17 bases between them. This CDR3 is built from 15 residues.

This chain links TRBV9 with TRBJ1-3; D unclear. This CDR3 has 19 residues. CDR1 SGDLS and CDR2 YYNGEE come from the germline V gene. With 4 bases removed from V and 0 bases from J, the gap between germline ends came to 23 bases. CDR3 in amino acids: CASSSRARSSQISGNTIYF. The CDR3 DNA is TGTGCCAGCAGCAGCCGGGCCAGGTCCTCTCAAATCTCTGGAAACACCATATATTTT. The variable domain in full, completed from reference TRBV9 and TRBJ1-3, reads DSGVTQTPKHLITATGQRVTLRCSPRSGDLSVYWYQQSLDQGLQFLIQYYNGEERAKGNILERFSAQQFPDLHSELNLSSLELGDSALYFCASSSRARSSQISGNTIYFGEGSWLTVV.

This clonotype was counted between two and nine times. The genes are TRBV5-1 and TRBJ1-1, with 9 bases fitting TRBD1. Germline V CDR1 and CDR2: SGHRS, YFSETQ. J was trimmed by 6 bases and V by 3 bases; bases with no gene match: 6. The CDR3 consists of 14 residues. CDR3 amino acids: CASSSGTGSAEAFF. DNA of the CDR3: TGCGCCAGCAGCTCCGGGACAGGGTCTGCTGAAGCTTTCTTT.

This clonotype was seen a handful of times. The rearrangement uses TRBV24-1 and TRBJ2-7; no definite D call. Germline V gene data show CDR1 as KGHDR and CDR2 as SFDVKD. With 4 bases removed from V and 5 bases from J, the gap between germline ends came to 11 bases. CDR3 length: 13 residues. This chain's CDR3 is CATSEGSRHEQYF. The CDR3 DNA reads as TGTGCCACCAGTGAGGGTAGCCGCCACGAGCAGTACTTC.

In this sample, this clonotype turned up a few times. This CDR3 reads CASSRLAGGGNNEQFF. CDR3 in DNA: TGTGCCAGCAGCCGTCTAGCGGGAGGAGGGAACAATGAGCAGTTCTTC. This chain uses TRBV7-3 with TRBJ2-1; 11 nucleotides agree with TRBD2. After removal of 5 bases from V and 5 bases from J, the junction contained 8 bases not matched to a gene. Looked up from germline, CDR1 is SGHTA and CDR2 is FQGTGA. This CDR3 is built from 16 residues.

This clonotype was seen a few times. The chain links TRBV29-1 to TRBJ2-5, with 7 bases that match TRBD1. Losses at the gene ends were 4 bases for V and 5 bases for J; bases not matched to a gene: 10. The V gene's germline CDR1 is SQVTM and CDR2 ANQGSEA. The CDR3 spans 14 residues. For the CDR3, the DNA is TGCAGCGTTGTAGTGAGACAGGGTGACGAGACCCAGTACTTC. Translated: CSVVVRQGDETQYF.

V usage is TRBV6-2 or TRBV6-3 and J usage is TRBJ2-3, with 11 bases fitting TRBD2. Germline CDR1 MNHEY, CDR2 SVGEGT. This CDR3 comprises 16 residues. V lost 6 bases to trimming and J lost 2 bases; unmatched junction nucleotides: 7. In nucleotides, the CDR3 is TGTGCCAGCAGACCGAGACTAGCGGGGAACACAGATACGCAGTATTTT. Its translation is CASRPRLAGNTDTQYF.

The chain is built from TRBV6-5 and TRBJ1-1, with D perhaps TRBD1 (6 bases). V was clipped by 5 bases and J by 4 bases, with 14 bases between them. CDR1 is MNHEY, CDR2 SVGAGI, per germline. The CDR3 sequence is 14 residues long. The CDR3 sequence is CASSSRDTATEAFF. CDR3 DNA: TGTGCCAGCAGTAGTCGGGACACGGCCACTGAAGCTTTCTTT.

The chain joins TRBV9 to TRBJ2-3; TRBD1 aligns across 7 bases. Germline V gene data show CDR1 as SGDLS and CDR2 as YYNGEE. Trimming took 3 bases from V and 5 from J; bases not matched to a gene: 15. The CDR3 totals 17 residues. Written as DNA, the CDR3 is TGTGCCAGCAGCGAGACAGGGTTGAGCCCGGCGGGAGATACGCAGTATTTT. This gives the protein CASSETGLSPAGDTQYF.

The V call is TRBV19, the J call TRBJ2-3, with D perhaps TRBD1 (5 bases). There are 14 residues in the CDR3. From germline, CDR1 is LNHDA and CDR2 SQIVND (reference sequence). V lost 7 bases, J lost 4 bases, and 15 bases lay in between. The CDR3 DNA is TGTGCCAGTACCCCCCTAGGGGCCTCAGATACGCAGTATTTT. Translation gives CASTPLGASDTQYF.

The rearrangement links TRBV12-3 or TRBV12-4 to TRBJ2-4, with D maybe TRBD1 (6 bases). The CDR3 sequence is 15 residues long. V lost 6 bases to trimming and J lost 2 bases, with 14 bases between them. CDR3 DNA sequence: TGTGCCAGCAGCGTCACAGGGTCTACCAAAAACATTCAGTACTTC. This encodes CASSVTGSTKNIQYF.

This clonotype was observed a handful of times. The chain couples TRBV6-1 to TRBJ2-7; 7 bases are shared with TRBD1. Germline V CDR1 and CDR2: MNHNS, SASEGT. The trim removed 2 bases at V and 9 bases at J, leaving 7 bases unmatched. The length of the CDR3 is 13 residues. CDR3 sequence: CASSESGQAGQYF. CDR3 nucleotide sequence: TGTGCCAGCAGTGAATCCGGACAGGCGGGGCAGTACTTC.

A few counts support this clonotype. Written as DNA, the CDR3 is TGTGCCAGCAACGGAGACAGGGTCGGTGAAAAACTGTTTTTT. Its protein is CASNGDRVGEKLFF. This chain joins TRBV3-1 and TRBJ1-4, with 7 bases aligning to TRBD1. Germline V gene sequence: CDR1 LGHDT, CDR2 YNNKEL (reference sequence). CDR3 size: 14 residues. J gave up 7 bases and V 7 bases, and 9 bases lay outside the gene matches.

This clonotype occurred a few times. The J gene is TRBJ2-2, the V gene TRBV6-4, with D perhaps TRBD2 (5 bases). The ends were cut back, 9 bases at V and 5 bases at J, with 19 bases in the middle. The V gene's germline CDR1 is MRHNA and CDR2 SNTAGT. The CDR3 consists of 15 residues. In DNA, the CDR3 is TGTGCCAGTGCGCGGGCTTCAGACGGGACCGGGGAGCTGTTTTTT. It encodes CASARASDGTGELFF.

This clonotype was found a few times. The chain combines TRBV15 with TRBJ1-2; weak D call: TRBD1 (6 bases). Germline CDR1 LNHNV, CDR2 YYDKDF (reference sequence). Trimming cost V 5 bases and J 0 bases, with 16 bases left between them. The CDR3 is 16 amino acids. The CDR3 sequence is CATSRTPTGANYGYTF. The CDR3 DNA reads TGTGCCACCAGCCGAACGCCGACAGGCGCTAACTATGGCTACACCTTC.

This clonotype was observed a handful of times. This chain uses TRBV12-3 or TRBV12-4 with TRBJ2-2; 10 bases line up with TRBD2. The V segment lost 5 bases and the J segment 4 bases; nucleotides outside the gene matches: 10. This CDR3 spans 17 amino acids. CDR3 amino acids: CASSPGLAVKLTGELFF. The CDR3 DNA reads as TGTGCCAGCAGTCCAGGACTAGCGGTGAAACTCACCGGGGAGCTGTTTTTT.

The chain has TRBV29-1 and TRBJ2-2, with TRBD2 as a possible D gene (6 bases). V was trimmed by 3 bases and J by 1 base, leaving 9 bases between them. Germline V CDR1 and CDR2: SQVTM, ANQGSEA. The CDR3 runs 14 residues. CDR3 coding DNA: TGCAGCGTTGACCCAGCGGGGAACACCGGGGAGCTGTTTTTT. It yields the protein CSVDPAGNTGELFF.